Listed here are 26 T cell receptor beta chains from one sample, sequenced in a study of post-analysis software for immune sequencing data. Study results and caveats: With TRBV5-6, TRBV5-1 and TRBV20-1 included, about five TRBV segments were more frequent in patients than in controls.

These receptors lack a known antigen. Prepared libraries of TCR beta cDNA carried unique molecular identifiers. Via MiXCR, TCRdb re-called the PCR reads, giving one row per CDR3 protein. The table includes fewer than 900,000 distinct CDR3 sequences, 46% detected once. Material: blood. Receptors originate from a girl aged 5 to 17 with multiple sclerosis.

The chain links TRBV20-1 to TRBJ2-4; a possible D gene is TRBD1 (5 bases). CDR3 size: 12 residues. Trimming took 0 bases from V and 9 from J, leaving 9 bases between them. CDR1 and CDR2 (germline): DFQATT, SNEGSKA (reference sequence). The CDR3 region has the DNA TGCAGTGCTAGAGAAGGGGAACCCATTCAGTACTTC. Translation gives CSAREGEPIQYF.

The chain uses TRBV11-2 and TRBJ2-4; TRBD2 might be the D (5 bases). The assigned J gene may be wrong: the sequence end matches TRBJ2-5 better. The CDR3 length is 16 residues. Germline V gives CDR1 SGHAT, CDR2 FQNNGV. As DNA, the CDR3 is TGTGCCAGCAGCCCCCTTCCGGAGGAGTTCCAAGAGACCCAGTACTTC. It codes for CASSPLPEEFQETQYF.

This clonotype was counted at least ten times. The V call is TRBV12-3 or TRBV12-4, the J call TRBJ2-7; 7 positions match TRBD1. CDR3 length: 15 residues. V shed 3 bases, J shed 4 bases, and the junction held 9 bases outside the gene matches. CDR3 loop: CASSFSGTAAYEQYF. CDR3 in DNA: TGTGCCAGCAGTTTCAGTGGGACAGCTGCTTACGAGCAGTACTTC.

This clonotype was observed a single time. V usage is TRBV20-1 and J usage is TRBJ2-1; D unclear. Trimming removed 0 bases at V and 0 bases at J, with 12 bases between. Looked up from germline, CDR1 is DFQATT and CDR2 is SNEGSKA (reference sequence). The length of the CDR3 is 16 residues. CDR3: CSAREEEKSSYNEQFF. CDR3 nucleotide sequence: TGCAGTGCTAGAGAAGAGGAAAAGAGCTCCTACAATGAGCAGTTCTTC.

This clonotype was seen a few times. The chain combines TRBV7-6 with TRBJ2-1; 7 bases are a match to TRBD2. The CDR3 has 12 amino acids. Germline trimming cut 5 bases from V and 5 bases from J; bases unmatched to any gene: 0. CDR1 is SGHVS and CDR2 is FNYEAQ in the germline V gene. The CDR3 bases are TGTGCCAGCAGCGCGGGAGACAATGAGCAGTTCTTC. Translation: CASSAGDNEQFF.

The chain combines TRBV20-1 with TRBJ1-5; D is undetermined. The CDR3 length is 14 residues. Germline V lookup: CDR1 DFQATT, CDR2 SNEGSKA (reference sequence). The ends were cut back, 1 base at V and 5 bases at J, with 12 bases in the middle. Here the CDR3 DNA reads TGCAGTGCTAGAGTAGGGAGCCTGGATCAGCCCCAGCATTTT. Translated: CSARVGSLDQPQHF.

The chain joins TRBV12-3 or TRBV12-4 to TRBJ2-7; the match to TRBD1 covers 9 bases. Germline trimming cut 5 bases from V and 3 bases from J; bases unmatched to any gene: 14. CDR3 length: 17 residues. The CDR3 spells CASSADSGTGIFYEQYF. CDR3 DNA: TGTGCCAGCAGTGCCGACTCCGGGACAGGGATCTTCTACGAGCAGTACTTC.

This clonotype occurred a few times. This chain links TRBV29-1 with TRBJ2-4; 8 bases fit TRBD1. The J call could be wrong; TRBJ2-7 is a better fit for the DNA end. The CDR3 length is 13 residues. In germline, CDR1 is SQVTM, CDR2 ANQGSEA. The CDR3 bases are TGCAGCGTCGGCGGGACAGGTAAAAACGAGCAGTACTTC. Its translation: CSVGGTGKNEQYF.

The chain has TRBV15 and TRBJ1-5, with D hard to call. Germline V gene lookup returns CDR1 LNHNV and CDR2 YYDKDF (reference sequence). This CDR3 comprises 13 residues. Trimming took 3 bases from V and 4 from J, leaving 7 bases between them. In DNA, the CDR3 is TGTGCCACCAGCAGGGATCAGAATCAGCCCCAGCATTTT. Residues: CATSRDQNQPQHF.

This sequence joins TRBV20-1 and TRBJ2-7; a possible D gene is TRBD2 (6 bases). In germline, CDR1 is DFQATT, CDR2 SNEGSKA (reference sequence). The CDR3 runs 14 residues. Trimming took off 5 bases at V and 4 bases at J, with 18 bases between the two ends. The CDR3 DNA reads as TGCAGTGCTGGCCGACTAGTTGGGTCGTACGAGCAGTACTTC. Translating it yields CSAGRLVGSYEQYF.

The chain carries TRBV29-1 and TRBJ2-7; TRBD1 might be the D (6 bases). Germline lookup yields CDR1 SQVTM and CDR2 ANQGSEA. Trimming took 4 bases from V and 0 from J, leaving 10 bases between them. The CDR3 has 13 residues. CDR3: CSVGGDTSYEQYF. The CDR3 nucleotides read TGCAGCGTTGGAGGGGACACCTCCTACGAGCAGTACTTC.

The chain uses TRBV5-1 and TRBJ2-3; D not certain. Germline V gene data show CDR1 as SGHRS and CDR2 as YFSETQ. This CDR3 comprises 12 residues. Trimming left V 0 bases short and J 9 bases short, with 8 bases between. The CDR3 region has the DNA TGCGCCAGCAGCTTGGAGGAATCCACGCAGTATTTT. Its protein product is CASSLEESTQYF. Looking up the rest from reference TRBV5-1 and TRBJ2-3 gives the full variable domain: KAGVTQTPRYLIKTRGQQVTLSCSPISGHRSVSWYQQTPGQGLQFLFEYFSETQRNKGNFPGRFSGRQFSNSRSEMNVSTLELGDSALYLCASSLEESTQYFGPGTRLTVL.

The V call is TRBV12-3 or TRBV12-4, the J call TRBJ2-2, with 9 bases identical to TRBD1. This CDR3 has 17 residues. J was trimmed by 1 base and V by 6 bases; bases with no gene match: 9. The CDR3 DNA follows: TGTGCCAGCAGCTTCCCGGGACAGGGTGGGAACACCGGGGAGCTGTTTTTT. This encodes CASSFPGQGGNTGELFF.

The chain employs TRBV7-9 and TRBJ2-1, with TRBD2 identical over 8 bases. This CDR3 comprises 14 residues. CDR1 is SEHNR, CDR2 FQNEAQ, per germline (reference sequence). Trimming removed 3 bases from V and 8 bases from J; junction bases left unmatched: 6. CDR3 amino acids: CASSFQGLADEQFF. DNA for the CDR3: TGTGCCAGCAGCTTCCAAGGACTAGCTGATGAGCAGTTCTTC.

In DNA, the CDR3 is TGTGCCAGCAGCCCAACGGCAGGGGGTCATCAGCCCCAGCATTTT. This gives the protein CASSPTAGGHQPQHF. The V call is TRBV6-5, the J call TRBJ1-5, with 7 bases that match TRBD1. Trimming at V came to 6 bases and at J to 5 bases, leaving 10 bases not matched to a gene. Germline assignment: CDR1 MNHEY and CDR2 SVGAGI. The CDR3 has 15 amino acids.

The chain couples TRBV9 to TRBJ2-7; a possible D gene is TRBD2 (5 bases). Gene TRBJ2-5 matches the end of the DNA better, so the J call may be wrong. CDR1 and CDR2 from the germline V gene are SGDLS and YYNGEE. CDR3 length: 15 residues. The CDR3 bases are TGTGCCAGCAGCGTCTCCGGGGATCATGGGGAGACCCAGTACTTC. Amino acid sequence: CASSVSGDHGETQYF.

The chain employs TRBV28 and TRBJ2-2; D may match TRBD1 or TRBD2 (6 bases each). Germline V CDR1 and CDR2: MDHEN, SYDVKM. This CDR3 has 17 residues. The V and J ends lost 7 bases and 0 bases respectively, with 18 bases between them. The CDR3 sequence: CASNRPGGRANTGELFF. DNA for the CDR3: TGTGCCAGCAACCGTCCCGGGGGCCGGGCGAACACCGGGGAGCTGTTTTTT.

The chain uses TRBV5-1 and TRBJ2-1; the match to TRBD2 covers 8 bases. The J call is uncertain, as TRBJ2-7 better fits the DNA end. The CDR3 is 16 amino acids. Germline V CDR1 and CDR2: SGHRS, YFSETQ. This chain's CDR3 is CASSPTLAVSYNEQYF. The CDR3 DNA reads TGCGCCAGCAGCCCCACACTAGCGGTCTCCTACAATGAGCAGTACTTC.

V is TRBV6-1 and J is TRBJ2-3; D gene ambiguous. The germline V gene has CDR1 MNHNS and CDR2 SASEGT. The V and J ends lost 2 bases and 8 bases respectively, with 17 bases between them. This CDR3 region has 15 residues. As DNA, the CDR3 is TGTGCCAGCAGTGAACCGGCAGACGGAATCGGTACGCAGTATTTT. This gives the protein CASSEPADGIGTQYF.

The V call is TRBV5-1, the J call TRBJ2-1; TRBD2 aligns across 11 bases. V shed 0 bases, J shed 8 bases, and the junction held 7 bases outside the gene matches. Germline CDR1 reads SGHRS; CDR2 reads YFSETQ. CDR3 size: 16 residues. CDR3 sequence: CASSLDPSGRRDEQFF. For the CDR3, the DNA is TGCGCCAGCAGCTTGGACCCTAGCGGGAGGAGGGATGAGCAGTTCTTC. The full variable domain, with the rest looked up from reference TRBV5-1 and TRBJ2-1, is KAGVTQTPRYLIKTRGQQVTLSCSPISGHRSVSWYQQTPGQGLQFLFEYFSETQRNKGNFPGRFSGRQFSNSRSEMNVSTLELGDSALYLCASSLDPSGRRDEQFFGPGTRLTVL.

The CDR3 is CASSGARGYTF. DNA of the CDR3: TGCGCCAGCAGTGGGGCTCGTGGCTACACCTTC. V and J are TRBV5-1 and TRBJ1-2, with D maybe TRBD1 (5 bases). The CDR3 is 11 residues long. V lost 5 bases to trimming and J lost 7 bases, with 9 bases between them. Germline CDR1 and CDR2: SGHRS and YFSETQ.

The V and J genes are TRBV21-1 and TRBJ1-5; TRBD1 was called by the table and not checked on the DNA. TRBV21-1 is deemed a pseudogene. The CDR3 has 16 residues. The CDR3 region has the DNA TGTGCCAGCAGCAAAACCGGGAATTATAGCAATCAGCCCCAGCATTTT. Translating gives CASSKTGNYSNQPQHF.

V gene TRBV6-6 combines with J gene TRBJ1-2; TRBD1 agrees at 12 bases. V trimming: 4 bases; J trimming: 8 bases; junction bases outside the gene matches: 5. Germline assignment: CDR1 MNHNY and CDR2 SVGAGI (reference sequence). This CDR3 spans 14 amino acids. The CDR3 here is CASSLTGTGGGYTF. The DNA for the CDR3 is TGTGCCAGCAGTTTAACCGGGACAGGGGGCGGCTACACCTTC.

In DNA, the CDR3 is TGCAGCGTTGGCTTAGCGGGAGGCCGAGAGCAGTACTTC. It is translated as CSVGLAGGREQYF. The chain employs TRBV29-1 and TRBJ2-5; 10 nucleotides agree with TRBD2. The ends lost 4 bases at V and 11 bases at J; junction bases unmatched: 10. The germline V gene encodes CDR1 SQVTM and CDR2 ANQGSEA. This CDR3 is built from 13 residues. The full variable domain, its missing parts supplied by reference TRBV29-1 and TRBJ2-5, is SAVISQKPSRDICQRGTSLTIQCQVDSQVTMMFWYRQQPGQSLTLIATANQGSEATYESGFVIDKFPISRPNLTFSTLTVSNMSPEDSSIYLCSVGLAGGREQYFGPGTRLLVL.

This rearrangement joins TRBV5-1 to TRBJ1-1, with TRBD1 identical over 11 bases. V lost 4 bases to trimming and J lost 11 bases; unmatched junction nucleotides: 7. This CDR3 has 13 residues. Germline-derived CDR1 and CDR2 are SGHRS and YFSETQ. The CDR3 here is CASSPGTGGYAFF. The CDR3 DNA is TGCGCCAGCAGCCCCGGGACAGGGGGGTATGCTTTCTTT.

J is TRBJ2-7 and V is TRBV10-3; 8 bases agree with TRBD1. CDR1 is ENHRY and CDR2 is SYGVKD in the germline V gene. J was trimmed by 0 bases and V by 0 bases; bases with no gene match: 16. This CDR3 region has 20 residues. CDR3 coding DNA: TGTGCCATCAGTGAGTCTTTTCAGGGGGCTGCAGCTGGAATCTCCTACGAGCAGTACTTC. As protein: CAISESFQGAAAGISYEQYF.